The present T cell receptor (beta chain) was sequenced within a study of identifying expanded T cells in peripheral blood. The CDR3 is 15 residues long. The junction had 3 bases not matched to a gene; V was cut back by 3 bases and J by 5 bases. CDR1 and CDR2 (germline): MRHNA, SNTAGT. Here immunoSEQ multiplex PCR was the method, and the copy in TCRdb shows in-frame clones only, minus some. There are around 130,000 clones in the sample; 65% to 90% occur only once, and 7% to 10% lies in the top ten. The clonotype originates from a person between 18 and 75 years old in good health. Sequencing was done on a sample of blood. This rearrangement joins TRBV6-4 to TRBJ2-5; 13 bases line up with TRBD2. CDR3 bases: TGTGCCAGCAGTGAACTAGCGGGGGGGCAGGAGACCCAGTACTTC. Protein product: CASSELAGGQETQYF.